One and the same sample provided the 9 T cell receptor beta chains below, sequenced in a study of OX40 agonist ivuxolimab in advanced cancers. The data were produced by immunoSEQ multiplex PCR, yet TCRdb's version contains in-frame clones alone and is incomplete. This table holds about 83,000 clones, roughly 84% found once. This material consisted of CD4+ or CD8+ T cells sorted from blood, taken in a trial of the OX40 agonist ivuxolimab. Source of these receptors: an adult with an advanced solid tumor such as melanoma, head and neck, liver or kidney cancer.

This rearrangement joins TRBV15 to TRBJ1-1; 9 bases align to TRBD1. Germline trimming cut 6 bases from V and 4 bases from J; bases unmatched to any gene: 6. CDR3 size: 14 residues. Germline assignment: CDR1 LNHNV and CDR2 YYDKDF (reference sequence). CDR3 nucleotides: TGTGCCACCAGTGAAGACAGGGGGGCCACTGAAGCTTTCTTT. As protein: CATSEDRGATEAFF.

The V call is TRBV10-3, the J call TRBJ1-1, with no clear D. V shed 0 bases and J shed 10 bases, with 9 bases lying between them. In germline, CDR1 is ENHRY, CDR2 SYGVKD. The CDR3 spans 12 residues. The DNA for the CDR3 is TGTGCCATCAGTGAGTCGACATCAGCAGCTTTCTTT. Its protein product is CAISESTSAAFF.

V is TRBV18 and J is TRBJ2-3; D might be TRBD1 or TRBD2, each matching 5 bases. Germline lookup yields CDR1 KGHSH and CDR2 LQKENI. The CDR3 covers 15 residues. Trimming left V 1 base short and J 3 bases short, with 11 bases between. Here the CDR3 DNA reads TGTGCCAGCTCACCACGGGGGAGTGGAACAGATACGCAGTATTTT. Translated, it gives CASSPRGSGTDTQYF.

This clone was recorded only once. This sample includes further DNA sequences coding for the same CDR3. The chain has TRBV5-1 and TRBJ2-1, with 7 nucleotides matching TRBD2. There are 15 residues in the CDR3. The V and J ends lost 1 base and 1 base, in that order; junction bases with no gene match: 2. Germline V lookup: CDR1 SGHRS, CDR2 YFSETQ. The CDR3 sequence is CASSLSGGSYNEQFF. CDR3 sequence (DNA): TGCGCCAGCAGCTTGTCGGGGGGATCCTACAATGAGCAGTTCTTC.

The chain's CDR3 is CATGGRSNTEAFF. CDR3 bases: TGTGCCACCGGGGGACGGTCGAACACTGAAGCTTTCTTT. The chain couples TRBV2 to TRBJ1-1, with D possibly matching TRBD1 (5 bases). The CDR3 has 13 residues. Germline V CDR1 and CDR2: SNHLY, FYNNEI. Trimming pared 10 bases from V and 1 base from J, leaving 13 bases between.

The chain recombines TRBV21-1 with TRBJ1-3; the D call in the table, TRBD1, was not verified against the DNA. TRBV21-1 is a pseudogene locus. The CDR3 sequence is 17 residues long. CDR3 sequence: CASTLTGESFAGNTIYF. In DNA, the CDR3 is TGTGCCAGCACCCTGACAGGGGAAAGCTTCGCTGGAAACACCATATATTTT.

This chain joins TRBV18 and TRBJ2-5; D remains unclear. The V gene lost 2 bases and the J gene lost 4 bases, with 5 bases spanning the gap. The CDR3 totals 12 residues. Germline V gives CDR1 KGHSH, CDR2 LQKENI. The CDR3 region has the DNA TGTGCCAGCTCACCATTATCAGAGACCCAGTACTTC. Its translation: CASSPLSETQYF.

The chain links TRBV7-2 to TRBJ1-1; perhaps TRBD1 as D (5 bases). There are 13 residues in the CDR3. Trimming stripped 3 bases from V and 1 base from J, with 6 bases between. The germline CDR1 and CDR2 sequences are SGHTA and FQGNSA. The CDR3 loop is CASSFQGNTEAFF. The CDR3 region has the DNA TGTGCCAGCAGCTTCCAGGGGAACACTGAAGCTTTCTTT.

This chain links TRBV5-5 with TRBJ1-4; D unresolved. CDR1 and CDR2 (germline): SGHKS, YYEKEE (reference sequence). The V end lost 3 bases, the J end lost 5 bases, and 5 bases lay between the germline ends. This CDR3 has 12 residues. This chain's CDR3 is CASSYENEKLFF. The DNA of the CDR3 is TGTGCCAGCAGCTACGAGAATGAAAAACTGTTTTTT. Using reference TRBV5-5 and TRBJ1-4 for the parts outside the CDR3, the full variable domain is DAGVTQSPTHLIKTRGQQVTLRCSPISGHKSVSWYQQVLGQGPQFIFQYYEKEERGRGNFPDRFSARQFPNYSSELNVNALLLGDSALYLCASSYENEKLFFGSGTQLSVL.